These T cell receptor beta chains were read from a single sample in a study of blood T cells in healthy people across ages. One entry per CDR3 protein, called by TCRdb with MiXCR from the 5' RACE reads. The table has 800,000 or so distinct CDR3 sequences, around 62% seen once; the top ten hold 28%. The specimen was blood. All receptors derive from a man aged 30 to 45 in good health. CDR3s include the opening cysteine and the closing phenylalanine or tryptophan. Each record gives: CDR3 protein, CDR3 DNA, V gene, J gene, D gene, clone size. A D gene is named only where the DNA matches it firmly. Size tells how often a clone was seen (once, few, many) or the class of an expanded clone, and some rows leave it out.

CSVEDRREKLFF	TGCAGCGTTGAGGACAGGCGGGAAAAACTGTTTTTT	TRBV29-1	TRBJ1-4	TRBD1	-
CASSLRDRDYGYTF	TGTGCCAGCAGCTTACGGGACAGGGACTATGGCTACACCTTC	TRBV7-9	TRBJ1-2	TRBD1	few
CASSLGPTQAQHF	TGTGCCAGCAGCTTAGGCCCTACCCAGGCCCAGCATTTT	TRBV7-2	TRBJ1-5	-	-
CSATPGQGIGSTDTQYF	TGCAGTGCGACTCCGGGACAGGGCATTGGGAGCACAGATACGCAGTATTTT	TRBV20-1	TRBJ2-3	TRBD1	few
CASSQTSGGAVPYQETQYF	TGTGCCAGCAGCCAAACTAGCGGGGGGGCTGTCCCGTACCAAGAGACCCAGTACTTC	TRBV4-2	TRBJ2-5	TRBD2	once
CASSQEGAGAYNEQYF	TGCGCCAGCAGCCAAGAAGGGGCAGGGGCGTACAATGAGCAGTACTTC	TRBV4-3	TRBJ2-7	-	-
CASSPTHNTQYF	TGTGCCAGCAGTCCGACCCACAATACGCAGTATTTT	TRBV7-2	TRBJ2-3	-	-
CSVPRGPYNEQFF	TGCAGCGTGCCGAGGGGGCCGTACAATGAGCAGTTCTTC	TRBV29-1	TRBJ2-1	TRBD1	-
CASSIDGPRGQYF	TGTGCCAGCAGTATCGACGGGCCAAGGGGTCAGTACTTC	TRBV28	TRBJ2-7	-	few
CASTSPGQTYEQYF	TGTGCCAGCACCTCCCCGGGACAGACCTACGAGCAGTACTTC	TRBV7-9	TRBJ2-7	TRBD1	-
CASSVGWRGGLGEQFF	TGTGCCAGCAGCGTAGGATGGCGGGGGGGCCTTGGTGAGCAGTTCTTC	TRBV9	TRBJ2-1	TRBD2	-
CASSLEGGRGYGYTF	TGCGCCAGCAGCTTGGAAGGGGGCCGGGGCTATGGCTACACCTTC	TRBV5-1	TRBJ1-2	TRBD1	once
CASSQDLASSYEQYF	TGCGCCAGCAGCCAAGATCTGGCCAGCTCCTACGAGCAGTACTTC	TRBV4-3	TRBJ2-7	-	-
CASRSFQGNIQYF	TGTGCCAGCAGATCTTTTCAGGGGAACATTCAGTACTTC	TRBV28	TRBJ2-4	-	-
CASSLQGGGSNEQFF	TGTGCCAGCAGCCTCCAGGGGGGGGGCAGCAATGAGCAGTTCTTC	TRBV7-3	TRBJ2-1	-	once
CASSFSGGADPDTQYF	TGTGCCAGCAGCTTTAGCGGGGGTGCGGATCCAGATACGCAGTATTTT	TRBV11-1	TRBJ2-3	TRBD2	few
CASSSLAGQEQFF	TGCGCCAGCAGCTCGTTAGCGGGGCAGGAGCAGTTCTTC	TRBV5-1	TRBJ2-1	TRBD2	few
CASSPQTASDYEQYF	TGTGCCAGCTCGCCCCAGACAGCCTCGGACTACGAGCAGTACTTC	TRBV18	TRBJ2-7	-	once
CALGTEAGNYGYTF	TGTGCCCTCGGTACGGAGGCGGGGAACTATGGCTACACCTTC	TRBV6-2/TRBV6-3	TRBJ1-2	-	-
CSVPQSTYNEQFF	TGCAGCGTCCCGCAGAGTACCTACAATGAGCAGTTCTTC	TRBV29-1	TRBJ2-1	-	few
CAGSLQPGTGRYEQYF	TGTGCCGGCAGTCTCCAACCCGGGACAGGGAGGTACGAGCAGTACTTC	TRBV28	TRBJ2-7	TRBD1	-
CASSPRGVKRNTEAFF	TGTGCCAGCAGCCCCCGGGGGGTAAAGAGGAACACTGAAGCTTTCTTT	TRBV3-1	TRBJ1-1	-	few
CASSSKRGGDYEQYF	TGTGCCAGCAGTTCCAAGAGGGGAGGGGACTACGAGCAGTACTTC	TRBV11-2	TRBJ2-7	TRBD2	once
CASSPNMNTEAFF	TGCGCCAGCAGCCCTAACATGAACACTGAAGCTTTCTTT	TRBV6-1	TRBJ1-1	-	few
CASSADTNYGYTF	TGTGCCAGCAGCGCCGACACTAACTATGGCTACACCTTC	TRBV7-2	TRBJ1-2	-	few
CATSESGTRVLFF	TGTGCCACCAGTGAATCCGGGACTAGGGTATTGTTCTTC	TRBV24-1	TRBJ2-1	TRBD2	-
CASSASGGNYNEQYF	TGTGCCAGCAGCGCGAGCGGGGGGAACTACAATGAGCAGTACTTC	TRBV9	TRBJ2-7	TRBD2	-
CASSIAGVYGYTF	TGTGCCAGCAGCATCGCAGGGGTCTATGGCTACACCTTC	TRBV5-6	TRBJ1-2	-	-
CASSVLGTQPQHF	TGTGCCAGCAGCGTACTAGGGACTCAGCCCCAGCATTTT	TRBV9	TRBJ1-5	-	-
CASRWTGNNYEQYF	TGTGCCAGCAGATGGACAGGGAACAACTACGAGCAGTACTTC	TRBV6-2/TRBV6-3	TRBJ2-7	TRBD1	-
CASSPSSLNQPQHF	TGTGCCAGCAGCCCCTCAAGCTTGAATCAGCCCCAGCATTTT	TRBV7-9	TRBJ1-5	-	-
CASSQVETGAFNYGYTF	TGCGCCAGCAGCCAAGTTGAGACAGGGGCATTTAACTATGGCTACACCTTC	TRBV4-3	TRBJ1-2	TRBD1	-
CASSSKVETQYF	TGTGCCAGCAGCAGTAAGGTAGAGACCCAGTACTTC	TRBV7-2	TRBJ2-5	-	-